This record covers a single T cell receptor beta chain. No antigen is known for it. These data belong to a study of neurological immune-mediated disorders. Study-wide results and caveats: Multiple sclerosis patients had less TCR clonal expansion than even healthy controls, unlike HTLV-1-associated myelopathy.

The CDR3 totals 16 residues. Trimming removed 1 base from V and 0 bases from J, with 13 bases in between. Germline lookup yields CDR1 SGHRS and CDR2 YFSETQ. 5'RACE employing 10-nucleotide random UMIs yielded the cDNA. TCRdb used MiXCR to reprocess the 5' RACE reads, holding one entry per CDR3 protein. This table has tens of thousands of distinct CDR3 sequences, around 24% appearing once. The sample's time point: technical triplicate 2. Source material was 2 million unsorted PBMCs, stored at -80 °C in RNAlater. The TCR was taken from a man aged 60-69 years with HTLV-1-associated myelopathy (HAM/TSP). The V and J genes are TRBV5-1 and TRBJ1-1, with TRBD1 as a possible D gene (5 bases). Sequencing was done on a sample of PBMCs. The DNA of the CDR3 is TGCGCCAGCAGCTTGAGTAGTGGGGCAATGAACACTGAAGCTTTCTTT. Protein: CASSLSSGAMNTEAFF.